There are a few counts of the clone carrying this TCR beta chain. Its specificity is unknown. cDNA synthesis used the whole RNA isolate, giving expressed TCRB sequences. Generated by immunoSEQ multiplex PCR, the TCRdb table keeps only in-frame clones and is missing some. The table has around 340,000 clones, around 7.6% seen once; the top ten hold around 0.44%. The data belong to a study of beta chain features in type 1 diabetes. Overall study findings and caveats: Healthy donors had naive, central memory and Treg TCRB repertoires that appeared less similar than those seen among patients.

Germline V gene data show CDR1 as LNHNV and CDR2 as YYDKDF (reference sequence). Unmatched junction bases numbered 3, after V lost 4 bases and J lost 0 bases. The CDR3 sequence is 16 residues long. This receptor was obtained from a woman under 30 in good health. Sequencing used central memory CD4+ T cells from blood. The chain links TRBV15 to TRBJ2-3; 11 bases map to TRBD2. Here the CDR3 DNA reads TGTGCCACCAGCAAATTAGCGGGAGGGAGCACAGATACGCAGTATTTT. Translation gives CATSKLAGGSTDTQYF.